These 18 T cell receptor beta chains share one sample of origin, sequenced in a study of T cells in Graves' hyperthyroidism and ophthalmopathy. There were TCR beta CDR3 regions amplified from RNA transcripts. When the TCR CDR3 underwent first-round RT-PCR, the HTBI primer set was used. TCRdb itself ran the multiplex PCR reads through MiXCR, one entry per CDR3 protein. The table has about 690,000 distinct CDR3 sequences, 15% to 20% seen once; the top ten hold roughly 16%. What was sequenced was blood. The receptors shown here come from a man aged 50 or older with Graves' hyperthyroidism.

This clonotype was picked up a small number of times. The chain uses TRBV5-5 and TRBJ2-3, with D possibly being TRBD1 (6 bases). With 4 bases removed from V and 2 bases from J, the gap between germline ends came to 20 bases. The germline V gene has CDR1 SGHKS and CDR2 YYEKEE (reference sequence). CDR3 length: 17 amino acids. CDR3 nucleotides: TGTGCCAGCAGCCTCGGTACAGGGATCCTGGTCACAGATACGCAGTATTTT. It is translated as CASSLGTGILVTDTQYF. Variable domain in full (rest from reference TRBV5-5 and TRBJ2-3): DAGVTQSPTHLIKTRGQQVTLRCSPISGHKSVSWYQQVLGQGPQFIFQYYEKEERGRGNFPDRFSARQFPNYSSELNVNALLLGDSALYLCASSLGTGILVTDTQYFGPGTRLTVL.

The table lists this clonotype with many counts. The genes are TRBV3-1 and TRBJ1-1; possible D gene TRBD1, 5 bases. The CDR3 extends over 14 amino acids. Germline V CDR1 and CDR2: LGHDT, YNNKEL (reference sequence). The germline V and J ends were trimmed by 2 bases and 4 bases, with 11 bases remaining between them. The DNA for the CDR3 is TGTGCCAGCAGCCAATGGGCGCAGGGCACTGAAGCTTTCTTT. Protein product: CASSQWAQGTEAFF.

This clonotype came up a few times. The chain joins TRBV7-3 to TRBJ2-1, with D perhaps TRBD1 (5 bases). The V gene lost 2 bases and the J gene lost 4 bases, with 12 bases spanning the gap. The CDR3 runs 15 residues. The germline CDR1 and CDR2 sequences are SGHTA and FQGTGA. CDR3 protein: CASSLQAAGYNEQFF. CDR3 coding DNA: TGTGCCAGCAGCTTACAGGCAGCAGGGTACAATGAGCAGTTCTTC.

This clonotype was counted a few times. The chain is built from TRBV7-4 and TRBJ2-4, with D perhaps TRBD1 (5 bases). V shed 1 base and J shed 15 bases, with 16 bases lying between them. Germline V gives CDR1 SGHVT, CDR2 SQSDAQ. The CDR3 covers 13 residues. The CDR3 sequence is CASSLERWGFGYF. The CDR3 DNA reads TGTGCCAGCAGCTTAGAACGTTGGGGCTTCGGGTACTTC.

This clonotype was seen a handful of times. The CDR3 DNA reads as TGTGCCAGCAGTAAGACAGCGGGAGGCCCGATTAATGAGCAGTTCTTC. Protein product: CASSKTAGGPINEQFF. The chain joins TRBV6-2 or TRBV6-3 to TRBJ2-1, with 9 nucleotides matching TRBD2. This CDR3 is built from 16 residues. Germline-derived CDR1 and CDR2 are MNHEY and SVGEGT. V lost 5 bases, J lost 7 bases, and 12 bases stayed unmatched.

This clonotype was found a few times. This chain joins TRBV29-1 and TRBJ2-7; no reliable D call. This CDR3 is built from 14 residues. V lost 3 bases and J lost 7, with 19 bases in between. Germline CDR1 is SQVTM and CDR2 is ANQGSEA. CDR3 amino acids: CSVEDGNLGDEQYF. As DNA, the CDR3 is TGCAGCGTTGAGGACGGCAACCTCGGCGATGAGCAGTACTTC.

At least ten counts were recorded for this clonotype. The chain uses TRBV12-3 or TRBV12-4 and TRBJ2-3, with a weak D call TRBD1 (5 bases). With 2 bases removed from V and 3 bases from J, the gap between germline ends came to 9 bases. CDR3 length: 14 residues. CDR3 region: CASSLRQGTDTQYF. The CDR3 DNA follows: TGTGCCAGCAGTTTACGGCAGGGAACAGATACGCAGTATTTT.

This clonotype was observed a few times. The CDR3 coding sequence is TGCAGCGGGACCAACAGGGAAGGGCATCCCTACGAGCAGTACTTC. It encodes CSGTNREGHPYEQYF. The chain joins TRBV20-1 to TRBJ2-7, with D possibly matching TRBD1 (6 bases). Germline CDR1 reads DFQATT; CDR2 reads SNEGSKA (reference sequence). CDR3 size: 15 residues.

This clonotype was found many times. This chain connects TRBV7-3 to TRBJ2-2, with 9 positions matching TRBD2. The J segment lost 0 bases and the V segment lost 1 base, leaving 0 bases of the junction unmatched. Germline-derived CDR1 and CDR2 are SGHTA and FQGTGA. The CDR3 runs 16 residues. The CDR3 DNA follows: TGTGCCAGCAGCTTAATAGCGGGGGCGAACACCGGGGAGCTGTTTTTT. Its translation is CASSLIAGANTGELFF.

This clonotype was seen just once. V gene TRBV6-2 or TRBV6-3 combines with J gene TRBJ2-2; 12 bases agree with TRBD2. CDR1 is MNHEY and CDR2 is SVGEGT in the germline V gene. The CDR3 loop spans 18 amino acids. Trimming at V came to 10 bases and at J to 4 bases, leaving 16 bases not matched to a gene. CDR3 in amino acids: CATRAGTSGFPATGELFF. The CDR3 DNA follows: TGTGCCACAAGGGCCGGGACTAGCGGGTTTCCCGCCACCGGGGAGCTGTTTTTT.

This clonotype was found many times. The chain joins TRBV6-5 to TRBJ2-7; weak D call: TRBD2 (5 bases). Per germline, CDR1 MNHEY and CDR2 SVGAGI. V lost 7 bases to trimming and J lost 4 bases, with 20 bases between them. The CDR3 totals 15 residues. The CDR3 is CASTQMGRRVYEQYF. CDR3 coding DNA: TGTGCCAGCACCCAGATGGGGAGAAGGGTTTACGAGCAGTACTTC.

There are a few counts of this clonotype. This chain uses TRBV20-1 with TRBJ2-3; TRBD2 matches 10 bases. The CDR3 runs 15 residues. V shed 6 bases and J 5 bases; nucleotides not matched to a gene: 11. The germline CDR1 and CDR2 sequences are DFQATT and SNEGSKA (reference sequence). In nucleotides, the CDR3 is TGCAGTGCGGACGCCAGCGGGAGGGTACGAGATACGCAGTATTTT. This codes for CSADASGRVRDTQYF.

The sample holds a few counts of this clonotype. The chain carries TRBV3-1 and TRBJ1-5, with TRBD1 matching 7 bases. Per the germline V gene, CDR1 is LGHDT and CDR2 is YNNKEL (reference sequence). Germline trimming cut 4 bases from V and 6 bases from J; bases unmatched to any gene: 6. This CDR3 region has 14 residues. CDR3 residues: CASSLRGGGQPQHF. As DNA, the CDR3 is TGTGCCAGCAGCCTTCGAGGGGGCGGTCAGCCCCAGCATTTT.

Comment on this clonotype: No conserved phenylalanine or tryptophan ends this CDR3, so it is likely a read error. The chain combines TRBV6-9 with TRBJ2-3; maybe TRBD2 (5 bases). The CDR3 has 16 residues. V was cut by 3 bases and J by 0 bases, with 13 bases left in between. CDR1 and CDR2 (germline): MNHGY, SVAAGI. The CDR3 here is CASSYQRRTSTDTQYS. In DNA, the CDR3 is TGTGCCAGCAGTTACCAGCGGAGGACTAGCACAGATACGCAGTATTCT.

The chain couples TRBV3-1 to TRBJ1-4, with D perhaps TRBD1 (6 bases). The CDR3 runs to 16 residues. Germline CDR1 is LGHDT and CDR2 is YNNKEL (reference sequence). V shed 4 bases and J shed 1 base, with 13 bases lying between them. CDR3 nucleotide sequence: TGTGCCAGCAGCCCCCAAGGGACAAGAACTAATGAAAAACTGTTTTTT. Encoded protein: CASSPQGTRTNEKLFF.

This chain joins TRBV27 and TRBJ2-1; D remains ambiguous. The V gene lost 1 base and the J gene lost 4 bases, with 5 bases spanning the gap. Per germline, CDR1 MNHEY and CDR2 SMNVEV (reference sequence). The CDR3 has 13 residues. CDR3 in DNA: TGTGCCAGCAGTTTATATGGTTACAATGAGCAGTTCTTC. This codes for CASSLYGYNEQFF.

Many counts were recorded for this clonotype. The chain combines TRBV7-8 with TRBJ2-1; no definite D call. The V gene lost 3 bases and the J gene lost 7 bases, with 16 bases spanning the gap. Germline V gene data show CDR1 as SGHVS and CDR2 as FQNEAQ. The CDR3 has 15 amino acids. The CDR3 coding sequence is TGTGCCAGCAGCTTGACCGTCCCGCGAGGAAATGAGCAGTTCTTC. This gives the protein CASSLTVPRGNEQFF.

A few counts support this clonotype. CDR3 region: CASTFDSNQPQHF. The CDR3 DNA is TGTGCCAGCACCTTTGACAGCAATCAGCCCCAGCATTTT. J is TRBJ1-5 and V is TRBV28; D is uncertain. Looked up from germline, CDR1 is MDHEN and CDR2 is SYDVKM. The CDR3 totals 13 residues. V was shortened by 7 bases and J by 1 base, with 8 bases between the two germline ends.